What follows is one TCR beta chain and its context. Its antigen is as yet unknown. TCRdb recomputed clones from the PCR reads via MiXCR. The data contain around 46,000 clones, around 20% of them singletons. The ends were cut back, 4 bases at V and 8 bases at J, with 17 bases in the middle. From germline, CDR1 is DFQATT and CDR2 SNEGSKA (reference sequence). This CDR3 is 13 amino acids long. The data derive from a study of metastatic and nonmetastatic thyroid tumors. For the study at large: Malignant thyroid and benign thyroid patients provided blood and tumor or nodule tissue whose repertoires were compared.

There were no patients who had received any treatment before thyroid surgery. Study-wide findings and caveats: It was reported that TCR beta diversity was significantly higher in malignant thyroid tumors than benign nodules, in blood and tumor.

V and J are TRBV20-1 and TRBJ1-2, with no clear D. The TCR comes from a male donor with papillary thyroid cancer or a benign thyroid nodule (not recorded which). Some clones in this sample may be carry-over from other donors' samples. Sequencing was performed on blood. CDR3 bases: TGCAGTGCTACCCGGCCAGCTTCCGGGGGCTACACCTTC. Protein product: CSATRPASGGYTF.